Included here is one T cell receptor (beta chain) sequence, with context. The antigen is undetermined. The entry originates in a study of breast tumors, draining lymph nodes, adjacent tissues. Overall study findings and caveats: Most tumor T cells seemingly derive from lymph node, then expand in tumor. Luminal-like breast cancer showed significantly higher tumor–nontumor repertoire similarity than basal-like.

One entry per CDR3 protein results from TCRdb running MiXCR on the multiplex PCR reads. This sample yields about 66,000 distinct CDR3 sequences, of which around 43% are seen a single time; 8.4% belongs to the top ten. This CDR3 has 12 residues. Trimming removed 4 bases from V and 6 bases from J, with 10 bases in between. Germline lookup yields CDR1 GTSNPN and CDR2 SVGIG (reference sequence). This TCR was sampled from a female donor with breast cancer. Some clones in this sample may be carry-over from other donors' samples. The sample comprised breast tumor tissue. The chain combines TRBV30 with TRBJ1-3; D is unclear. Here the CDR3 DNA reads TGTGCCTGGACCCAGTTGGTAAACACCATATATTTT. Translating it yields CAWTQLVNTIYF.